The TCR beta chain described here comes from a study of cytomegalovirus exposure and HLA in healthy donors. The PCR employed 60 Vbeta primers together with 13 Jbeta primers. Libraries were prepared by immunoSEQ multiplex PCR; TCRdb keeps only in-frame clonotypes and omits some of them. The sample includes roughly 130,000 clones, approximately 91% of them seen just once. Germline V gene sequence: CDR1 MDHEN, CDR2 SYDVKM. Germline trimming cut 3 bases from V and 7 bases from J; bases unmatched to any gene: 5. The CDR3 length is 15 residues. Remarks on this clone: The antigen remains unidentified.

Overall study results and limits: Presence/absence analyses assumed roughly uniform sequencing depth across donors.

The sequence was obtained from a woman between 40 and 50 years old in good health and CMV-seronegative. Sequences were obtained from PBMCs. The J gene is TRBJ2-1, the V gene TRBV28; 11 nucleotides line up with TRBD2. In DNA form, the CDR3 reads TGTGCCAGCAGTTTTCGGGGACTAGCGGCGAATGAGCAGTTCTTC. It translates to CASSFRGLAANEQFF.